The 32 T cell receptor beta chains below were found in one sample sequenced in a study of T cell repertoires in cytomegalovirus infection. Each CDR3 protein is one row after TCRdb ran MiXCR on the reads. This sample has about 140,000 distinct CDR3 sequences, with about 6% found just once. The material sequenced was PBMCs. These receptors were collected from a human donor in good health (CMV status not recorded). Some clones in this sample may be carry-over from other donors' samples.

The genes are TRBV15 and TRBJ1-2; 7 nucleotides match TRBD1. V was clipped by 5 bases and J by 5 bases; unmatched bases: 8. This CDR3 is 14 amino acids long. Germline V CDR1 and CDR2: LNHNV, YYDKDF (reference sequence). The CDR3 loop reads CATSYDRVEYGYTF. DNA for the CDR3: TGTGCCACCAGCTACGACAGGGTTGAGTATGGCTACACCTTC.

This clonotype was counted many times. The CDR3: CSAPDRSGEETQYF. The DNA of the CDR3 is TGCAGTGCTCCCGACAGGTCCGGGGAGGAGACCCAGTACTTC. This sequence joins TRBV20-1 and TRBJ2-5; D possibly corresponds to TRBD1 (6 bases). This CDR3 is built from 14 residues. The V gene lost 5 bases and the J gene lost 5 bases, with 18 bases spanning the gap. Germline V gene sequence: CDR1 DFQATT, CDR2 SNEGSKA (reference sequence).

The table lists this clonotype with a few counts. The rearrangement links TRBV12-3 or TRBV12-4 to TRBJ2-7, with TRBD2 matching 9 bases. The CDR3 length is 16 residues. V gave up 6 bases and J gave up 2 bases; unmatched junction bases: 11. The CDR3 is CASSLKAGGGAYEQYF. The CDR3 bases are TGTGCCAGCAGCCTTAAGGCCGGCGGGGGGGCCTACGAGCAGTACTTC.

The chain combines TRBV19 with TRBJ2-5, with unresolved D. Trimming took 4 bases from V and 5 from J, leaving 20 bases between them. The V gene's germline CDR1 is LNHDA and CDR2 SQIVND (reference sequence). CDR3 length: 16 amino acids. The DNA for the CDR3 is TGTGCCAGTAGTAACACCGTGGCGCTGAGGAAGGAGACCCAGTACTTC. Translated: CASSNTVALRKETQYF.

This clonotype was found many times. The rearrangement links TRBV7-2 to TRBJ2-7, with a weak D call TRBD1 (6 bases). This CDR3 is 12 amino acids long. V dropped 7 bases and J dropped 7 bases, with 14 bases sitting between them. The germline gives CDR1 SGHTA, CDR2 FQGNSA. The CDR3 sequence is CASNQGNREQYF. In DNA form, the CDR3 reads TGTGCCAGCAACCAGGGGAATAGGGAGCAGTACTTC.

This clonotype was counted ten times or more. This rearrangement joins TRBV6-5 to TRBJ1-2; D gene ambiguous. The CDR3 length is 15 residues. Germline lookup yields CDR1 MNHEY and CDR2 SVGAGI. With 0 bases removed from V and 2 bases from J, the gap between germline ends came to 10 bases. The CDR3 sequence is CASSYSGSENYGYTF. The CDR3 DNA follows: TGTGCCAGCAGTTACTCGGGTTCGGAGAACTATGGCTACACCTTC.

This clonotype has ten or more counts. This chain uses TRBV6-2 or TRBV6-3 with TRBJ2-7, with 9 bases fitting TRBD2. J lost 1 base, V lost 7 bases, and 2 bases had no gene match. This CDR3 has 13 amino acids. The germline V gene has CDR1 MNHEY and CDR2 SVGEGT. The chain's CDR3 is CASNLAGSYEQYF. The CDR3 DNA reads TGTGCCAGCAATCTAGCGGGATCCTACGAGCAGTACTTC.

This clonotype was seen repeatedly, ten times or more. This chain connects TRBV12-3 or TRBV12-4 to TRBJ1-1, with 7 bases identical to TRBD1. V gave up 1 base and J gave up 7 bases; unmatched junction bases: 3. CDR3 size: 13 residues. The DNA of the CDR3 is TGTGCCAGCAGTTTAGGACAGGGCGGTGAAGCTTTCTTT. It codes for CASSLGQGGEAFF.

CDR3 in amino acids: CSVDGDGYTF. The CDR3 DNA reads as TGCAGCGTTGACGGGGATGGCTACACCTTC. V and J are TRBV29-1 and TRBJ1-2; no clear D gene. Germline CDR1 SQVTM, CDR2 ANQGSEA. V gave up 3 bases and J gave up 6 bases, with 5 bases separating them. The CDR3 runs 10 residues.

The chain carries TRBV12-3 or TRBV12-4 and TRBJ2-1, with 13 bases aligning to TRBD2. The CDR3 length is 18 residues. With V trimmed by 7 bases and J by 7 bases, 16 bases remained unmatched. CDR3 nucleotide sequence: TGTGCCAGCACCACTCTCCTACTAGCGGGGGGGCGTTTGAATGAGCAGTTCTTC. Translated: CASTTLLLAGGRLNEQFF.

To note about this clonotype: At one of its ends the junction is not consistent with the germline gene, which may arise from a read error. The CDR3 DNA sequence: TGTGCCAGCAGTGCTTACGGGACAGATAACGGCTCCACCTTC. Encoded protein: CASSAYGTDNGSTF. The genes are TRBV25-1 and TRBJ1-2; 7 nucleotides align to TRBD1. The CDR3 is 14 residues long. CDR1 and CDR2 (germline): MGHDK, SYGVNS.

This clonotype was counted between two and nine times. The CDR3 reads CASSLVRLAGGSYNEQFF. The CDR3 DNA is TGTGCCAGCAGCTTAGTACGGCTAGCGGGGGGTTCCTACAATGAGCAGTTCTTC. J is TRBJ2-1 and V is TRBV7-9; 11 bases align to TRBD2. J lost 1 base, V lost 1 base, and 6 bases had no gene match. Germline V gives CDR1 SEHNR, CDR2 FQNEAQ (reference sequence). This CDR3 region has 18 residues. Together with reference TRBV7-9 and TRBJ2-1, the CDR3 gives the full variable domain: DTGVSQNPRHKITKRGQNVTFRCDPISEHNRLYWYRQTLGQGPEFLTYFQNEAQLEKSRLLSDRFSAERPKGSFSTLEIQRTEQGDSAMYLCASSLVRLAGGSYNEQFFGPGTRLTVL.

In nucleotides, the CDR3 is TGTGCCAGCAGCCTGACCGGTAATTCACCCCTCCACTTT. Amino acids: CASSLTGNSPLHF. The chain links TRBV14 to TRBJ1-6; no firm D call. The germline V gene encodes CDR1 SGHDN and CDR2 FVKESK. This CDR3 has 13 amino acids. Trimming pared 4 bases from V and 6 bases from J, leaving 7 bases between.

This clonotype was counted many times. This chain connects TRBV7-9 to TRBJ1-2; D unresolved. V gave up 5 bases and J gave up 7 bases, with 23 bases separating them. The CDR3 runs 16 residues. Germline assignment: CDR1 SEHNR and CDR2 FQNEAQ (reference sequence). The CDR3 DNA is TGTGCCAGCAGCCCACCTTCGGCAAATAGGTTGGGTGGCTACACCTTC. It is translated as CASSPPSANRLGGYTF.

The J gene is TRBJ2-2, the V gene TRBV28; no clear D gene. The germline CDR1 and CDR2 sequences are MDHEN and SYDVKM. The CDR3 has 13 residues. V gave up 2 bases and J gave up 9 bases, with 10 bases separating them. CDR3 residues: CASSLDDYRELFF. The CDR3 nucleotides are TGTGCCAGCAGTTTAGACGATTACCGGGAGCTGTTTTTT.

There are many counts of this clonotype. The V gene is TRBV28, the J gene TRBJ1-2; 7 bases align to TRBD1. V was pared by 2 bases and J by 5 bases, with 2 bases of the junction left unmatched. Germline V gene lookup returns CDR1 MDHEN and CDR2 SYDVKM. CDR3 size: 13 residues. CDR3 amino acids: CASSLQGGYGYTF. The DNA for the CDR3 is TGTGCCAGCAGTTTACAGGGGGGGTATGGCTACACCTTC.

Only a few counts were recorded for this clonotype. The V call is TRBV28, the J call TRBJ1-6; D is unresolved. V was shortened by 2 bases and J by 7 bases, with 9 bases between the two germline ends. Per the germline V gene, CDR1 is MDHEN and CDR2 is SYDVKM. The CDR3 has 14 amino acids. The CDR3 DNA sequence: TGTGCCAGCAGTTTAAACGTCGGAAATTCACCCCTCCACTTT. This gives the protein CASSLNVGNSPLHF.

This clonotype was counted ten times or more. The CDR3 reads CASSLLPPGLITDTQYF. CDR3 DNA: TGTGCCAGCAGCTTGTTACCGCCCGGGCTTATCACAGATACGCAGTATTTT. The V gene is TRBV7-9, the J gene TRBJ2-3; no clear D. V was trimmed by 3 bases and J by 2 bases, leaving 18 bases between them. The V gene's germline CDR1 is SEHNR and CDR2 FQNEAQ (reference sequence). CDR3 size: 17 residues.

This clonotype was counted ten times or more. The chain is built from TRBV5-6 and TRBJ2-4; no firm D call. Trimming stripped 6 bases from V and 1 base from J, with 14 bases between. Per germline, CDR1 SGHDT and CDR2 YYEEEE. This CDR3 spans 15 amino acids. DNA of the CDR3: TGTGCCAGCACCCGCAGGACCGTGGCCAAAAACATTCAGTACTTC. Translated, it gives CASTRRTVAKNIQYF.

V usage is TRBV6-1 and J usage is TRBJ2-7; 12 bases fit TRBD1. J gave up 5 bases and V 2 bases, and 10 bases lay outside the gene matches. The length of the CDR3 is 17 residues. Looked up from germline, CDR1 is MNHNS and CDR2 is SASEGT. Here the CDR3 DNA reads TGTGCCAGCAGTGAAATGGGGGGGGGACAGGGGGCGAACGAGCAGTACTTC. It yields the protein CASSEMGGGQGANEQYF.

Many counts were recorded for this clonotype. The chain has TRBV6-2 or TRBV6-3 and TRBJ1-5; the D gene is possibly TRBD1 (6 bases). CDR1 MNHEY and CDR2 SVGEGT come from the germline V gene. Deletions cut 6 bases from V and 4 bases from J, with 16 bases between. This CDR3 is 15 amino acids long. The CDR3 here is CASRHSGTTNQPQHF. The CDR3 coding sequence is TGTGCCAGCAGGCATTCCGGGACAACTAATCAGCCCCAGCATTTT.

This clonotype appeared many times. The J gene is TRBJ2-2, the V gene TRBV7-9; 12 bases line up with TRBD1. V shed 3 bases and J 6 bases; nucleotides not matched to a gene: 14. Per the germline V gene, CDR1 is SEHNR and CDR2 is FQNEAQ (reference sequence). This CDR3 is built from 19 residues. The CDR3 sequence: CASSFFTGTGGRMSGELFF. In DNA form, the CDR3 reads TGTGCCAGCAGCTTCTTCACCGGGACAGGGGGCAGGATGTCCGGGGAGCTGTTTTTT.

This clonotype was observed at least ten times. The chain uses TRBV5-1 and TRBJ2-5, with D perhaps matching TRBD1 (5 bases). The CDR3 covers 14 residues. CDR1 SGHRS and CDR2 YFSETQ come from the germline V gene. V lost 4 bases and J 4 bases, leaving 14 bases between the germline ends. The CDR3 protein is CASSRWGNGETQYF. CDR3 DNA: TGCGCCAGCAGCCGATGGGGCAACGGAGAGACCCAGTACTTC.

There are many counts of this clonotype. This sequence joins TRBV12-3 or TRBV12-4 and TRBJ1-1, with TRBD1 as a possible D gene (6 bases). CDR3 size: 14 residues. Trimming removed 5 bases from V and 0 bases from J, with 10 bases in between. CDR3 in DNA: TGTGCCAGCAGTCGGGACACTCTGAACACTGAAGCTTTCTTT. It is translated as CASSRDTLNTEAFF.

This clonotype was observed at least ten times. The genes are TRBV7-2 and TRBJ2-2; the D gene could be TRBD1 or TRBD2 (5 bases each). CDR3 length: 14 residues. V was trimmed by 2 bases and J by 3 bases, leaving 7 bases between them. Germline lookup yields CDR1 SGHTA and CDR2 FQGNSA. The DNA for the CDR3 is TGTGCCAGCAGCTTAAGGGGAGACACCGGGGAGCTGTTTTTT. Protein sequence: CASSLRGDTGELFF.

This clonotype came up many times. The rearrangement joins TRBV10-3 to TRBJ1-2, with D unclear. Germline V gene lookup returns CDR1 ENHRY and CDR2 SYGVKD. V was clipped by 2 bases and J by 7 bases, with 11 bases between them. This CDR3 is built from 13 residues. CDR3 amino acids: CAISEEGVRGYTF. Written as DNA, the CDR3 is TGTGCCATCAGTGAGGAGGGAGTGCGTGGCTACACCTTC.

The V and J genes are TRBV29-1 and TRBJ2-3; D remains unclear. The V gene's germline CDR1 is SQVTM and CDR2 ANQGSEA. The CDR3 is made up of 13 amino acids. V dropped 8 bases and J dropped 0 bases, with 12 bases sitting between them. In DNA form, the CDR3 reads TGCAGCCTATGCCCCGAAAGCACAGATACGCAGTATTTT. This sequence encodes CSLCPESTDTQYF.

This clonotype was recorded many times. The chain has TRBV7-6 and TRBJ2-3; D unresolved. The germline V gene has CDR1 SGHVS and CDR2 FNYEAQ. V lost 5 bases and J 6 bases, leaving 9 bases between the germline ends. This CDR3 contains 12 residues. The CDR3 spells CASSPRMDTQYF. The CDR3 nucleotides are TGTGCCAGCAGCCCCCGAATGGATACGCAGTATTTT.

This clonotype was detected many times. The chain employs TRBV7-2 and TRBJ2-3, with no clear D. V dropped 1 base and J dropped 2 bases, with 10 bases sitting between them. Germline V gives CDR1 SGHTA, CDR2 FQGNSA. This CDR3 spans 15 amino acids. The CDR3 nucleotides read TGTGCCAGCAGCTTAGAGTCACAGTACACAGATACGCAGTATTTT. This sequence encodes CASSLESQYTDTQYF.

This clonotype was seen many times. The rearrangement joins TRBV6-2 or TRBV6-3 to TRBJ2-1, with TRBD2 identical over 8 bases. Unmatched junction bases numbered 10, after V lost 2 bases and J lost 7 bases. Germline values: CDR1 MNHEY, CDR2 SVGEGT. The CDR3 is 16 amino acids. The CDR3 here is CASSYPFGGVGNEQFF. CDR3 sequence (DNA): TGTGCCAGCAGTTACCCGTTCGGGGGGGTAGGTAATGAGCAGTTCTTC.

This clonotype was found many times. CDR3: CASSLGGLSTSNTGELFF. For the CDR3, the DNA is TGTGCCAGCAGCTTAGGGGGGCTATCAACTTCGAACACCGGGGAGCTGTTTTTT. V is TRBV7-8 and J is TRBJ2-2, with a possible D match to TRBD1 (6 bases). CDR1 is SGHVS and CDR2 is FQNEAQ in the germline V gene. V was shortened by 1 base and J by 0 bases, with 15 bases between the two germline ends. The CDR3 is made up of 18 amino acids.

This clonotype was seen a few times. V is TRBV5-6 and J is TRBJ2-2; either TRBD1 or TRBD2 may supply D (5 bases each). The germline CDR1 and CDR2 sequences are SGHDT and YYEEEE. The CDR3 has 15 residues. The germline V and J ends were trimmed by 4 bases and 4 bases, with 14 bases remaining between them. The CDR3, as DNA: TGTGCCAGCAGCCAAGGGGACGGCCTCACCGGGGAGCTGTTTTTT. This sequence encodes CASSQGDGLTGELFF.